This T cell receptor beta chain was identified in a study of T cell clones after liver transplantation. For the study at large: Liver transplant recipients had immunosuppression withdrawal attempted within 2 years. Three of eight recipients were HCV-positive; others had non-autoimmune, non-viral indications. Until 12-24 months post-transplant, subjects got standard immunosuppression and no induction.

Profiled with immunoSEQ multiplex PCR; TCRdb holds only in-frame clones, not every one. The data show roughly 80,000 clones, over 80% seen once. The TCR comes from a human patient who received a liver transplant. Part of the T cells may come from the graft donor. The sequences come from CD4+ T cells from blood, collected at the 22-month timepoint.

CDR3 residues: CASSLSIQPYEQYF. The CDR3 region has the DNA TGTGCCAGCAGCTTGTCGATTCAGCCCTACGAGCAGTACTTC. The gene calls are TRBV5-6 and TRBJ2-7; no firm D call. Germline V lookup: CDR1 SGHDT, CDR2 YYEEEE. The CDR3 covers 14 residues. V was pared by 1 base and J by 2 bases, with 10 bases between.